These 21 T cell receptor beta chains share one sample of origin, sequenced in a study of T cells in women clearing cervical HPV infection. Produced via immunoSEQ multiplex PCR; TCRdb's table is partial and in-frame only. This sample's table has more than 15,000 clones. Sequencing was performed on blood buffy coat. Receptor source: a woman between 18 and 75 years old with a cervical HPV16 infection that either progressed to CIN3+ or cleared (not recorded which).

Comment on this clone: The CDR3 end lies 3 residues beyond the end of the read and is filled in from the germline J gene. The V call is TRBV20-1, the J call TRBJ2-7; tentative D call: TRBD2 (7 bases). Trimming removed 3 bases at V and 5 bases at J, with 14 bases between. This CDR3 has 13 residues. Germline CDR1 reads DFQATT; CDR2 reads SNEGSKA (reference sequence). The part of the CDR3 DNA that was read is TGCAGTGCTAGTCGTCCCGGGGGGCACGAG. This translates into CSASRPGGHE. The entire CDR3 sequence reads CSASRPGGHEQYF.

Regarding this clone: The read comes to an end 3 residues before the CDR3 does, leaving the germline J gene to fill in the end. The chain has TRBV4-1 and TRBJ1-2; TRBD1 is a possible D gene (5 bases). This CDR3 has 15 amino acids. The V end was cut by 0 bases, the J end by 5 bases, with 13 bases between. The germline V gene has CDR1 MGHRA and CDR2 YSYEKL. CDR3 in amino acids: CASSQDRSSGYGYTF. The sequenced part of the CDR3 DNA is TGCGCCAGCAGCCAAGATCGTTCATCAGGGTATGGC.

Concerning this clone: The read comes to an end 3 residues before the CDR3 does, leaving the germline J gene to fill in the end. The rearrangement links TRBV5-6 to TRBJ1-2; the D gene is possibly TRBD1 (5 bases). V dropped 2 bases and J dropped 2 bases, with 7 bases sitting between them. Germline-derived CDR1 and CDR2 are SGHDT and YYEEEE. The CDR3 loop spans 13 amino acids. The CDR3 loop is CASSFQGNYGYTF. Incomplete CDR3 DNA: TGTGCCAGCAGCTTTCAGGGAAACTATGGC.

Comments on this clone: The read is 3 residues too short to cover the CDR3 end, so that end is filled in from the germline J gene. The rearrangement links TRBV5-6 to TRBJ2-3; D not resolved. The CDR3 contains 15 residues. The V end was cut by 0 bases, the J end by 2 bases, with 10 bases between. The germline V gene encodes CDR1 SGHDT and CDR2 YYEEEE. The CDR3 loop reads CASSLEWQATDTQYF. The sequenced part of the CDR3 DNA is TGTGCCAGCAGCTTGGAGTGGCAGGCCACAGATACG.

On this clone: The CDR3 is cut off 3 residues early in the read; its end comes from the germline J gene. The chain carries TRBV12-5 and TRBJ2-1; 10 bases match TRBD2. The CDR3 runs to 15 residues. CDR1 and CDR2 from the germline V gene are LGHNT and FRNRAP. V lost 4 bases, J lost 7 bases, and 7 bases stayed unmatched. CDR3 amino acids: CASGSGLAGVNEQFF. The covered CDR3 bases are TGTGCTAGTGGTTCCGGCCTAGCGGGAGTAAATGAG.

A word on this clone: The CDR3 is cut off 3 residues early in the read; its end comes from the germline J gene. The V gene is TRBV18, the J gene TRBJ2-7; D is possibly TRBD1 (6 bases). The germline V and J ends were trimmed by 2 bases and 1 base, with 6 bases remaining between them. Germline assignment: CDR1 KGHSH and CDR2 LQKENI. This CDR3 region has 13 residues. The CDR3 region is CASSPGQSYEQYF. Incomplete CDR3 DNA: TGTGCCAGCTCACCAGGACAGTCCTACGAG. The full variable domain, in which reference TRBV18 and TRBJ2-7 provide the parts outside the CDR3, is NAGVMQNPRHLVRRRGQEARLRCSPMKGHSHVYWYRQLPEEGLKFMVYLQKENIIDESGMPKERFSAEFPKEGPSILRIQQVVRGDSAAYFCASSPGQSYEQYFGPGTRLTVT.

As concerns this clone: The read terminates 3 residues before the CDR3 end, so the remaining end is supplied by the germline J gene. This chain connects TRBV5-6 to TRBJ1-5; no definite D call. CDR3 length equals 13 residues. Germline CDR1 is SGHDT and CDR2 is YYEEEE. Trimming shortened V by 4 bases and J by 3 bases, and 8 bases separated the two germline ends. The DNA read from the CDR3 is TGTGCCAGCAGCCAGTACCTCAATCAGCCC. It is translated as CASSQYLNQP. From start to end, the CDR3 is CASSQYLNQPQHF. Using reference TRBV5-6 and TRBJ1-5 for the parts outside the CDR3, the full variable domain is DAGVTQSPTHLIKTRGQQVTLRCSPKSGHDTVSWYQQALGQGPQFIFQYYEEEERQRGNFPDRFSGHQFPNYSSELNVNALLLGDSALYLCASSQYLNQPQHFGDGTRLSIL.

Details on this clone: The CDR3 extends 3 residues past the end of the read, so its final part is completed from the germline J gene. The chain uses TRBV12-3 or TRBV12-4 and TRBJ1-2; TRBD1 matches at 7 bases. The CDR3 is 13 residues long. CDR3 region: CASSSDRVGGYTF. The part of the CDR3 DNA that was read is TGTGCCAGCAGTTCCGACAGGGTGGGGGGC.

Worth noting for this clone: The read finishes 3 residues shy of the CDR3 end, and the germline J gene is used to complete it. The chain joins TRBV15 to TRBJ2-7; 7 bases line up with TRBD1. CDR1 LNHNV and CDR2 YYDKDF come from the germline V gene (reference sequence). The CDR3 totals 13 residues. V lost 4 bases, J lost 3 bases, and 3 bases stayed unmatched. CDR3 loop: CATSIRTGYEQYF. CDR3 bases read: TGTGCCACCAGCATACGGACAGGCTACGAG.

Notes on this clone: The read falls 3 residues short of the CDR3 end, and the missing part is taken from the germline J gene. The V gene is TRBV6-4, the J gene TRBJ2-3, with TRBD2 matching over 8 bases. The CDR3 consists of 15 residues. The J segment lost 4 bases and the V segment lost 2 bases, leaving 5 bases of the junction unmatched. The V gene's germline CDR1 is MRHNA and CDR2 SNTAGT. CDR3 protein: CASSDPGLGSDTQYF. The sequenced part of the CDR3 DNA is TGTGCCAGCAGTGACCCGGGACTAGGCTCAGATACG.

In the case of this clone: The read finishes 3 residues shy of the CDR3 end, and the germline J gene is used to complete it. The genes are TRBV4-1 and TRBJ2-5; 15 positions match TRBD2. Trimming cost V 0 bases and J 2 bases; bases outside gene matches: 1. The CDR3 has 17 amino acids. The V gene's germline CDR1 is MGHRA and CDR2 YSYEKL. CDR3 DNA (partial): TGCGCCAGCAGCCAAGAAGGACTAGCGGGAGGGCAAGAGACC. This sequence encodes CASSQEGLAGGQET. The complete CDR3 reads CASSQEGLAGGQETQYF.

Concerning this clone: The sequence runs out 3 residues before the end of the CDR3; the remainder is reconstructed from the germline J gene. The V gene is TRBV7-9, the J gene TRBJ2-7; 9 nucleotides match TRBD2. There are 15 residues in the CDR3. Germline V gives CDR1 SEHNR, CDR2 FQNEAQ (reference sequence). V lost 4 bases and J lost 2; bases outside the gene matches: 6. The CDR3 region is CASSSDGTSPYEQYF. CDR3 bases read: TGTGCCAGCAGCTCCGACGGGACTAGCCCCTACGAG.

About this clone itself: The read falls 3 residues short of the CDR3 end, and the missing part is taken from the germline J gene. The chain couples TRBV7-9 to TRBJ1-2; 7 nucleotides agree with TRBD1. In germline, CDR1 is SEHNR, CDR2 FQNEAQ (reference sequence). This CDR3 has 15 residues. V shed 5 bases, J shed 4 bases, and the junction held 10 bases outside the gene matches. The CDR3 loop reads CASSPRVQGVYGYTF. The DNA read from the CDR3 is TGTGCCAGCAGCCCCAGGGTCCAGGGGGTCTATGGC.

Remarks on this clone: The CDR3 is cut off 3 residues early in the read; its end comes from the germline J gene. The chain uses TRBV2 and TRBJ1-2; 8 positions match TRBD1. Germline-derived CDR1 and CDR2 are SNHLY and FYNNEI. There are 14 residues in the CDR3. The chain's CDR3 is CATHSDRVSYDYTF. Incomplete CDR3 DNA: TGTGCCACCCACTCGGACAGGGTCTCCTACGAC. Full variable domain (remainder filled in from reference TRBV2 and TRBJ1-2): EPEVTQTPSHQVTQMGQEVILRCVPISNHLYFYWYRQILGQKVEFLVSFYNNEISEKSEIFDDQFSVERPDGSNFTLKIRSTKLEDSAMYFCATHSDRVSYDYTFGSGTRLTVV.

Points on this clone: The missing CDR3 end, 3 residues past where the read stops, is filled in from the germline J gene. The rearrangement joins TRBV20-1 to TRBJ1-1; unclear D gene. V lost 8 bases, J lost 2 bases, and 12 bases lay in between. CDR3 length: 12 residues. The germline gives CDR1 DFQATT, CDR2 SNEGSKA (reference sequence). The CDR3 here is CSTFGPNTEAFF. CDR3 bases read: TGCAGTACCTTTGGCCCCAACACTGAA.

Concerning this clone itself: The read finishes 3 residues shy of the CDR3 end, and the germline J gene is used to complete it. The chain is built from TRBV29-1 and TRBJ2-1; unclear D gene. Germline values: CDR1 SQVTM, CDR2 ANQGSEA. V gave up 1 base and J gave up 7 bases, with 5 bases separating them. The CDR3 consists of 11 residues. CDR3 region: CSVEVRNEQFF. CDR3 DNA (partial): TGCAGCGTTGAAGTCCGGAATGAG.

Details on this clone: The missing CDR3 end, 3 residues past where the read stops, is filled in from the germline J gene. The V call is TRBV4-1, the J call TRBJ2-1; maybe TRBD1 (6 bases). Germline loops: CDR1 MGHRA, CDR2 YSYEKL. Trimming stripped 3 bases from V and 0 bases from J, with 9 bases between. The CDR3 is 15 residues long. CDR3 DNA (partial): TGCGCCAGCAGCCACGGGACAAACTCCTACAATGAG. Translation gives CASSHGTNSYNE. The whole CDR3 sequence is CASSHGTNSYNEQFF.

In the case of this clone: The junction and the germline gene differ at one end; a read error may be behind it. The CDR3 end falls 3 residues outside the read, so it is completed with the germline J gene. The V call is TRBV4-2, the J call TRBJ2-7, with 7 bases matching TRBD2. The CDR3 is made up of 18 amino acids. Germline V gene data show CDR1 as LGHNA and CDR2 as YNFKEQ. The CDR3 bases that were read are TGCGCCAGCAGCCCGGCCCTAGGATTACAGCGGGAACAATACGAG. Its translation is CASSPALGLQREQYE. From start to end, the CDR3 is CASSPALGLQREQYEQYF.

Turning to this clone: Read coverage stops 3 residues before the CDR3 terminus; the germline J gene supplies the remainder. This sequence joins TRBV20-1 and TRBJ2-1; D possibly corresponds to TRBD1 (6 bases). From germline, CDR1 is DFQATT and CDR2 SNEGSKA (reference sequence). The CDR3 covers 15 residues. The V end lost 2 bases, the J end lost 8 bases, and 19 bases lay between the germline ends. Incomplete CDR3 DNA: TGCAGTGCTAGACCGGGACACGGTTCTGGCGATGAG. Translated, it gives CSARPGHGSGDE. From start to end, the CDR3 is CSARPGHGSGDEQFF.

Its frequency marks this clone as medium-sized (0.01 to 0.1%). The read ends 3 residues early relative to the CDR3; the germline J gene fills the gap. The chain joins TRBV19 to TRBJ2-5, with 7 bases matching TRBD1. Unmatched junction bases numbered 13, after V lost 4 bases and J lost 5 bases. The CDR3 has 16 amino acids. Germline loops: CDR1 LNHDA, CDR2 SQIVND (reference sequence). CDR3 sequence reads: CASSTDRLNGLETQYF. The DNA read from the CDR3 is TGTGCCAGTAGTACGGACAGGCTTAACGGGTTGGAGACC.

Of note for this clone: The sequenced fragment ends 3 residues before the CDR3 boundary, so the rest is inferred from the germline J gene. V and J are TRBV2 and TRBJ1-5, with 8 positions matching TRBD1. With 4 bases clipped from V and 7 bases from J, the junction kept 6 bases outside the gene matches. This CDR3 has 14 amino acids. The germline gives CDR1 SNHLY, CDR2 FYNNEI. The CDR3: CASSVQGARQPQHF. The sequenced part of the CDR3 DNA is TGTGCCAGCAGTGTTCAGGGGGCTCGGCAGCCC. The full variable domain, its missing parts supplied by reference TRBV2 and TRBJ1-5, is EPEVTQTPSHQVTQMGQEVILRCVPISNHLYFYWYRQILGQKVEFLVSFYNNEISEKSEIFDDQFSVERPDGSNFTLKIRSTKLEDSAMYFCASSVQGARQPQHFGDGTRLSIL.